The 11 T cell receptor beta chains presented below share a single source sample, sequenced in a study of blood T cell repertoires in COVID-19 (dated by TCRdb to about 2020). Libraries were prepared through the immunoSEQ multiplex PCR assay. TCRdb took over this immuneACCESS table, retaining in-frame rearrangements with V and J assigned. Such tables are incomplete; in checked studies, under half of the missing clones stem from an unresolved V gene, and the remainder is unexplained. Here the sample has 250,000 or so clones; about 73% occur a single time. Of the sample, about 3.1% falls within the top ten clones. Sequenced input: peripheral blood. Receptor source: a woman aged 80 or over with acute or convalescent COVID-19.

This clone was seen a few times. The rearrangement uses TRBV5-5 and TRBJ1-3; 9 bases map to TRBD1. Looked up from germline, CDR1 is SGHKS and CDR2 is YYEKEE (reference sequence). The CDR3 length is 14 residues. V lost 5 bases and J lost 2; bases outside the gene matches: 2. Written as DNA, the CDR3 is TGTGCCAGCAGTACAGGGGGCACTGGAAACACCATATATTTT. This translates into CASSTGGTGNTIYF.

V usage is TRBV21-1 and J usage is TRBJ2-3; the listed D gene, TRBD1, was not tested against the DNA. TRBV21-1 is a documented pseudogene. This CDR3 has 17 residues. The CDR3: CASSKAFQGAVTDTQYF. The CDR3 DNA follows: TGTGCCAGCAGCAAAGCTTTCCAGGGGGCAGTCACAGATACGCAGTATTTT.

This chain's CDR3 is CASSYSESTEAFF. CDR3 in DNA: TGTGCCAGCAGTTACTCGGAGTCCACTGAAGCTTTCTTT. The genes are TRBV6-5 and TRBJ1-1, with D hard to call. Deletions cut 0 bases from V and 4 bases from J, with 6 bases between. The CDR3 is 13 amino acids. Germline CDR1 is MNHEY and CDR2 is SVGAGI.

The V gene is TRBV15, the J gene TRBJ1-5; tentatively, D is TRBD1 (6 bases). CDR3 length: 16 amino acids. V gave up 5 bases and J gave up 0 bases, with 14 bases separating them. CDR1 and CDR2 from the germline V gene are LNHNV and YYDKDF (reference sequence). CDR3 in amino acids: CATSWGRGYSNQPQHF. CDR3 coding DNA: TGTGCCACCAGCTGGGGCAGGGGATATAGCAATCAGCCCCAGCATTTT.

This chain uses TRBV29-1 with TRBJ2-1; no reliable D call. The CDR3 extends over 11 amino acids. Germline V gives CDR1 SQVTM, CDR2 ANQGSEA. V shed 3 bases and J shed 10 bases, with 10 bases lying between them. The CDR3 here is CSVEVGNEQFF. For the CDR3, the DNA is TGCAGCGTTGAGGTCGGTAACGAGCAGTTCTTC.

The chain couples TRBV4-1 to TRBJ2-2, with 7 bases fitting TRBD2. J lost 6 bases, V lost 6 bases, and 10 bases had no gene match. CDR1 and CDR2 (germline): MGHRA, YSYEKL. The CDR3 is 15 amino acids. The CDR3 nucleotides read TGCGCCAGCAGAACCGAGGCGGGAGTGGCCGGGGAGCTGTTTTTT. Its protein product is CASRTEAGVAGELFF.

The rearrangement links TRBV2 to TRBJ2-1; 12 bases line up with TRBD2. CDR1 is SNHLY, CDR2 FYNNEI, per germline. The CDR3 is made up of 15 amino acids. The J segment lost 6 bases and the V segment lost 4 bases, leaving 4 bases of the junction unmatched. The CDR3 region has the DNA TGTGCCAGCAGTGTATCTAGCGGGAGGGTCAATGAGCAGTTCTTC. Translating it yields CASSVSSGRVNEQFF.

The chain recombines TRBV19 with TRBJ1-5, with D possibly TRBD1 on 6 matching bases. Trimming cost V 4 bases and J 0 bases, with 13 bases left between them. The CDR3 runs to 16 residues. Germline lookup yields CDR1 LNHDA and CDR2 SQIVND (reference sequence). The CDR3 loop is CASSSGQRVSNQPQHF. The CDR3 bases are TGTGCCAGTAGTAGTGGACAGAGGGTTAGCAATCAGCCCCAGCATTTT.

The CDR3 bases are TGTGCCAGCAGCCAAGATAGGGCTAGCCCTTACGAGCAGTACTTC. This gives the protein CASSQDRASPYEQYF. The chain has TRBV4-2 and TRBJ2-7; D might be TRBD2 (5 bases). V lost 0 bases and J 4 bases, leaving 13 bases between the germline ends. The CDR3 is made up of 15 amino acids. Germline values: CDR1 LGHNA, CDR2 YNFKEQ.

There are a few counts of this clone. This sequence joins TRBV18 and TRBJ2-1; TRBD2 is a possible D gene (6 bases). Trimming removed 0 bases from V and 1 base from J, with 10 bases in between. Germline values: CDR1 KGHSH, CDR2 LQKENI. This CDR3 comprises 16 residues. CDR3 in DNA: TGTGCCAGCTCACCACCCGCTCTAGCGTCCTACAATGAGCAGTTCTTC. Its translation is CASSPPALASYNEQFF. The full variable domain, completed using reference TRBV18 and TRBJ2-1, is NAGVMQNPRHLVRRRGQEARLRCSPMKGHSHVYWYRQLPEEGLKFMVYLQKENIIDESGMPKERFSAEFPKEGPSILRIQQVVRGDSAAYFCASSPPALASYNEQFFGPGTRLTVL.

The chain combines TRBV19 with TRBJ2-4, with D tentatively TRBD1 (7 bases). The germline CDR1 and CDR2 sequences are LNHDA and SQIVND (reference sequence). Between the trimmed V and J ends, which lost 1 base and 6 bases, there was a span of 10 bases. The CDR3 has 14 residues. CDR3 loop: CASSIGGDRNIQYF. The CDR3 nucleotides read TGTGCCAGTAGTATAGGGGGGGACAGAAACATTCAGTACTTC.